These 21 T cell receptor beta chains share one sample of origin, sequenced in a study of cytomegalovirus exposure and HLA in healthy donors. The PCR contained 60 Vbeta and 13 Jbeta primers. This table comes from immunoSEQ multiplex PCR, and its TCRdb copy is limited to in-frame clones, with some not included. Of around 110,000 clones in the sample, roughly three quarters are singletons; the top ten hold 3.5% to 4.5%. Sequenced sample: PBMCs. These receptors were taken from a man under 40 in good health and CMV-seropositive.

The rearrangement uses TRBV19 and TRBJ1-2; 9 positions agree with TRBD1. With V trimmed by 5 bases and J by 8 bases, 9 bases remained unmatched. The CDR3 has 14 amino acids. Germline lookup yields CDR1 LNHDA and CDR2 SQIVND (reference sequence). The CDR3 DNA is TGTGCCAGTAGTGCATTGGACAGGGGAGCGGGCTACACCTTC. Its translation: CASSALDRGAGYTF.

The chain joins TRBV7-8 to TRBJ2-1, with 10 bases fitting TRBD1. The CDR3 consists of 15 residues. The junction had 7 bases not matched to a gene; V was cut back by 5 bases and J by 6 bases. The V gene's germline CDR1 is SGHVS and CDR2 FQNEAQ. The CDR3 nucleotides read TGTGCCAGCAGCCTCCGGGACAGGGGTGTCAATGAGCAGTTCTTC. It encodes CASSLRDRGVNEQFF.

V is TRBV19 and J is TRBJ2-5, with D uncertain. Germline CDR1 is LNHDA and CDR2 is SQIVND (reference sequence). V was clipped by 3 bases and J by 5 bases, with 4 bases between them. The CDR3 has 11 residues. The CDR3 sequence: CASSIAETQYF. In DNA, the CDR3 is TGTGCCAGTAGTATTGCGGAGACCCAGTACTTC.

V is TRBV19 and J is TRBJ2-4; perhaps TRBD2 as D (5 bases). Germline V gene sequence: CDR1 LNHDA, CDR2 SQIVND (reference sequence). The V end lost 2 bases, the J end lost 8 bases, and 7 bases lay between the germline ends. The CDR3 length is 12 residues. CDR3 bases: TGTGCCAGTAGTATAACCGGGGACATTCAGTACTTC. It yields the protein CASSITGDIQYF. The full variable domain, rest sourced from reference TRBV19 and TRBJ2-4, is DGGITQSPKYLFRKEGQNVTLSCEQNLNHDAMYWYRQDPGQGLRLIYYSQIVNDFQKGDIAEGYSVSREKKESFPLTVTSAQKNPTAFYLCASSITGDIQYFGAGTRLSVL.

The V and J genes are TRBV18 and TRBJ2-1; 8 bases are a match to TRBD2. The J segment lost 3 bases and the V segment lost 3 bases, leaving 4 bases of the junction unmatched. CDR1 KGHSH and CDR2 LQKENI come from the germline V gene. The CDR3 has 15 residues. Here the CDR3 reads CASSPDGRVYNEQFF. The CDR3 nucleotides read TGTGCCAGCTCACCCGACGGGAGGGTCTACAATGAGCAGTTCTTC.

The chain employs TRBV5-5 and TRBJ2-5, with D perhaps matching TRBD1 (6 bases). Germline CDR1 is SGHKS and CDR2 is YYEKEE (reference sequence). The CDR3 runs 15 residues. V shed 0 bases and J shed 0 bases, with 9 bases lying between them. CDR3 protein: CASSLGTVNQETQYF. The DNA for the CDR3 is TGTGCCAGCAGCTTGGGGACAGTAAACCAAGAGACCCAGTACTTC.

There are a few counts of this clone. The chain is built from TRBV11-3 and TRBJ2-7; 7 nucleotides line up with TRBD1. Per germline, CDR1 SGHNT and CDR2 YENEEA. V was pared by 5 bases and J by 2 bases, with 9 bases of the junction left unmatched. CDR3 length: 15 amino acids. The CDR3 protein is CASSPRDSSAYEQYF. CDR3 DNA sequence: TGTGCCAGCAGCCCCCGGGACAGTTCAGCCTACGAGCAGTACTTC.

The chain joins TRBV4-2 to TRBJ1-6, with D possibly matching TRBD1 (5 bases). V shed 0 bases and J shed 9 bases, with 12 bases lying between them. The CDR3 contains 15 residues. Germline CDR1 is LGHNA and CDR2 is YNFKEQ. The CDR3 sequence is CASSQDAGVSSPLHF. The CDR3 DNA sequence: TGTGCCAGCAGCCAAGATGCGGGGGTCTCTTCACCCCTCCACTTT.

The genes are TRBV4-2 and TRBJ2-1; 9 nucleotides line up with TRBD2. This CDR3 has 15 amino acids. The germline gives CDR1 LGHNA, CDR2 YNFKEQ. V trimming: 5 bases; J trimming: 5 bases; junction bases outside the gene matches: 7. The CDR3, as DNA: TGTGCCAGCAGCGAGGGGCGGGGGGGCGACAATGAGCAGTTCTTC. Residues: CASSEGRGGDNEQFF.

This chain joins TRBV19 and TRBJ2-1; D gene unclear. V was shortened by 3 bases and J by 9 bases, with 9 bases between the two germline ends. The CDR3 contains 12 residues. Per the germline V gene, CDR1 is LNHDA and CDR2 is SQIVND (reference sequence). DNA of the CDR3: TGTGCCAGTAGTATGATTCGCAGTGAGCAGTTCTTC. It specifies CASSMIRSEQFF.

This clone was detected only once. The rearrangement joins TRBV6-1 to TRBJ2-7; 15 bases are a match to TRBD2. CDR1 is MNHNS and CDR2 is SASEGT in the germline V gene. The V and J ends lost 1 base and 3 bases, in that order; junction bases with no gene match: 19. The CDR3 loop spans 22 amino acids. The CDR3 region is CASSEGTPVGTSGRSENYEQYF. The CDR3, as DNA: TGTGCCAGCAGTGAAGGCACCCCCGTGGGGACTAGCGGGAGGAGCGAGAACTACGAGCAGTACTTC.

The V and J genes are TRBV4-2 and TRBJ2-7, with 9 bases that match TRBD1. Germline V gene sequence: CDR1 LGHNA, CDR2 YNFKEQ. V shed 0 bases and J 3 bases; nucleotides not matched to a gene: 15. This CDR3 is built from 19 residues. The CDR3 DNA sequence: TGTGCCAGCAGCCAAGAACCCCCGGGACAGGGCTCGAACGACTACGAGCAGTACTTC. This codes for CASSQEPPGQGSNDYEQYF.

This rearrangement joins TRBV27 to TRBJ2-7; 8 bases are shared with TRBD2. This CDR3 is built from 18 residues. The V gene end was trimmed by 5 bases and the J gene end by 4 bases; junction bases not matched to a gene: 19. Germline lookup yields CDR1 MNHEY and CDR2 SMNVEV (reference sequence). This chain's CDR3 is CASSPLYASSGVGYEQYF. CDR3 nucleotide sequence: TGTGCCAGCAGTCCACTATATGCGAGTAGCGGGGTAGGGTACGAGCAGTACTTC.

The chain employs TRBV28 and TRBJ2-1; TRBD2 agrees at 11 bases. Germline-derived CDR1 and CDR2 are MDHEN and SYDVKM. The J segment lost 2 bases and the V segment lost 7 bases, leaving 10 bases of the junction unmatched. This CDR3 region has 17 residues. CDR3 DNA sequence: TGTGCCAGCAATGCACCGGGACTAGCGGCTCCCTACAATGAGCAGTTCTTC. Translated: CASNAPGLAAPYNEQFF.

This chain uses TRBV9 with TRBJ1-2; no clear D gene. CDR1 and CDR2 from the germline V gene are SGDLS and YYNGEE. The length of the CDR3 is 15 residues. Trimming shortened V by 4 bases and J by 4 bases, and 17 bases separated the two germline ends. CDR3 DNA: TGTGCCAGCAGCCGGGGAGGGAACACCCTCTATGGCTACACCTTC. Amino acids: CASSRGGNTLYGYTF.

This clone showed up just once. The rearrangement links TRBV10-3 to TRBJ2-3; TRBD2 matches at 8 bases. The germline V gene has CDR1 ENHRY and CDR2 SYGVKD. The CDR3 contains 15 residues. J was trimmed by 5 bases and V by 8 bases; bases with no gene match: 12. CDR3 amino acids: CAILDPSGLIDTQYF. The DNA of the CDR3 is TGTGCCATCCTTGACCCTAGCGGGCTTATAGATACGCAGTATTTT.

The rearrangement uses TRBV11-2 and TRBJ2-3; perhaps TRBD1 as D (5 bases). V shed 2 bases and J shed 10 bases, with 10 bases lying between them. The CDR3 runs 12 residues. Germline V gene data show CDR1 as SGHAT and CDR2 as FQNNGV. The CDR3 loop reads CASSLTIGAQYF. The CDR3 coding sequence is TGTGCCAGCAGCTTAACGATAGGGGCGCAGTATTTT.

Note on this clone: A junction end diverges from the germline sequence, so it may reflect a read error. The gene calls are TRBV27 and TRBJ2-6; 8 bases agree with TRBD1. CDR1 and CDR2 (germline): MNHEY, SMNVEV (reference sequence). The CDR3 runs 16 residues. CDR3 residues: CASSLRDRSGANGLTF. The CDR3 bases are TGTGCCAGCAGCCTCCGGGACAGGTCTGGGGCCAACGGCCTGACTTTC. The full variable domain, with the rest looked up from reference TRBV27 and TRBJ2-6, is EAQVTQNPRYLITVTGKKLTVTCSQNMNHEYMSWYRQDPGLGLRQIYYSMNVEVTDKGDVPEGYKVSRKEKRNFPLILESPSPNQTSLYFCASSLRDRSGANGLTFGAGSRLTVL.

V gene TRBV11-3 combines with J gene TRBJ2-7, with TRBD2 matching over 7 bases. This CDR3 is built from 13 residues. CDR1 SGHNT and CDR2 YENEEA come from the germline V gene. The V gene end was trimmed by 5 bases and the J gene end by 8 bases; junction bases not matched to a gene: 9. In nucleotides, the CDR3 is TGTGCCAGCAGCGTGGGGTCCAGCGGGAAGCAGTACTTC. This encodes CASSVGSSGKQYF.

Note on this clone: A far larger clone differs by one base, so this is likely a read error. Other DNA variants within this sample encode the same CDR3. V usage is TRBV29-1 and J usage is TRBJ2-7; 9 nucleotides align to TRBD1. CDR3 length: 14 residues. The germline V gene has CDR1 SQVTM and CDR2 ANQGSEA. V gave up 6 bases and J gave up 1 base; unmatched junction bases: 7. The CDR3, as DNA: TGCAGCGTGGCCGGGACAGGGCTTTCCTACGAGCAGTACTTC. This encodes CSVAGTGLSYEQYF.

The chain recombines TRBV5-1 with TRBJ1-2; the D gene is possibly TRBD1 (5 bases). The CDR3 totals 16 residues. Germline values: CDR1 SGHRS, CDR2 YFSETQ. Trimming removed 4 bases at V and 8 bases at J, with 24 bases between. CDR3 residues: CASSNAPQGSALGYTF. The CDR3 bases are TGCGCCAGCAGCAACGCCCCCCAGGGTTCTGCCCTGGGCTACACCTTC. Drawing the rest from reference TRBV5-1 and TRBJ1-2, the complete variable domain is KAGVTQTPRYLIKTRGQQVTLSCSPISGHRSVSWYQQTPGQGLQFLFEYFSETQRNKGNFPGRFSGRQFSNSRSEMNVSTLELGDSALYLCASSNAPQGSALGYTFGSGTRLTVV.